A single sample is the source of the 32 T cell receptor beta chains below, sequenced in a study of cytomegalovirus exposure and HLA in healthy donors. The repertoire was sequenced with immunoSEQ multiplex PCR; TCRdb's copy has only in-frame clones and lacks some. The sample holds tens of thousands of clones, about 90% seen once. The source material was PBMCs. Receptors originate from a young man in good health and CMV-seronegative.

This chain uses TRBV18 with TRBJ1-3, with D possibly TRBD1 on 6 matching bases. The CDR3 extends over 15 amino acids. Germline CDR1 reads KGHSH; CDR2 reads LQKENI. V was pared by 2 bases and J by 0 bases, with 8 bases between. CDR3 DNA: TGTGCCAGCTCACCAGACAGGATCTCTGGAAACACCATATATTTT. Its protein is CASSPDRISGNTIYF. Using reference TRBV18 and TRBJ1-3 for the parts outside the CDR3, the full variable domain is NAGVMQNPRHLVRRRGQEARLRCSPMKGHSHVYWYRQLPEEGLKFMVYLQKENIIDESGMPKERFSAEFPKEGPSILRIQQVVRGDSAAYFCASSPDRISGNTIYFGEGSWLTVV.

V usage is TRBV29-1 and J usage is TRBJ2-1; D remains unclear. CDR1 SQVTM and CDR2 ANQGSEA come from the germline V gene. Trimming removed 1 base from V and 7 bases from J, with 17 bases in between. There are 15 residues in the CDR3. The CDR3 here is CSVEGWQSPLNEQFF. In nucleotides, the CDR3 is TGCAGCGTTGAAGGGTGGCAGTCCCCTCTTAATGAGCAGTTCTTC.

The chain is built from TRBV9 and TRBJ1-2; 8 bases map to TRBD1. The V gene's germline CDR1 is SGDLS and CDR2 YYNGEE. The V segment lost 4 bases and the J segment 4 bases; nucleotides outside the gene matches: 6. The length of the CDR3 is 14 residues. CDR3 amino acids: CASSLGQGGYGYTF. CDR3 DNA: TGTGCCAGCAGCCTCGGACAGGGTGGCTATGGCTACACCTTC.

In DNA form, the CDR3 reads TGTGCCAGCAGCTTGGGACTAGCGGGAGGCCGGACCGGGGAGCTGTTTTTT. Amino acids: CASSLGLAGGRTGELFF. The rearrangement joins TRBV5-4 to TRBJ2-2; 13 bases line up with TRBD2. The J segment lost 5 bases and the V segment lost 0 bases, leaving 4 bases of the junction unmatched. The CDR3 has 17 amino acids. Germline CDR1 SGHNT, CDR2 YYREEE (reference sequence).

The chain uses TRBV9 and TRBJ1-2; 8 bases are a match to TRBD1. CDR3 length: 14 amino acids. Trimming at V came to 4 bases and at J to 7 bases, leaving 9 bases not matched to a gene. Per germline, CDR1 SGDLS and CDR2 YYNGEE. The CDR3 nucleotides read TGTGCCAGCAGCCCAGGGGGCGCATTTAGTGGCTACACCTTC. Its protein product is CASSPGGAFSGYTF.

This clone has only one observation. This sequence joins TRBV18 and TRBJ1-3; D not certain. V lost 5 bases to trimming and J lost 0 bases, with 14 bases between them. CDR1 is KGHSH, CDR2 LQKENI, per germline. This CDR3 region has 16 residues. The CDR3 sequence is CASSTRTPNSGNTIYF. The CDR3 bases are TGTGCCAGCTCAACACGGACTCCAAACTCTGGAAACACCATATATTTT.

This chain joins TRBV29-1 and TRBJ2-5; no firm D call. The CDR3 sequence is 14 residues long. Trimming took 7 bases from V and 0 from J, leaving 15 bases between them. Looked up from germline, CDR1 is SQVTM and CDR2 is ANQGSEA. The CDR3 DNA follows: TGCAGCGCAGAGCTCGACTTGTACCAAGAGACCCAGTACTTC. Residues: CSAELDLYQETQYF. Full variable domain (missing parts from reference TRBV29-1 and TRBJ2-5): SAVISQKPSRDICQRGTSLTIQCQVDSQVTMMFWYRQQPGQSLTLIATANQGSEATYESGFVIDKFPISRPNLTFSTLTVSNMSPEDSSIYLCSAELDLYQETQYFGPGTRLLVL.

The V gene is TRBV7-2, the J gene TRBJ2-3; 11 bases map to TRBD2. This CDR3 has 16 amino acids. With 4 bases clipped from V and 2 bases from J, the junction kept 5 bases outside the gene matches. Germline V gives CDR1 SGHTA, CDR2 FQGNSA. The CDR3 here is CASSSRLAGPTDTQYF. In DNA form, the CDR3 reads TGTGCCAGCAGCTCCCGACTAGCGGGACCCACAGATACGCAGTATTTT.

The CDR3 DNA sequence: TGTGCCAGCAGATCGGGGGGGGAGCAGTACTTC. It is translated as CASRSGGEQYF. This chain uses TRBV28 with TRBJ2-7; 8 nucleotides align to TRBD2. The ends lost 6 bases at V and 7 bases at J; junction bases unmatched: 2. Germline CDR1 MDHEN, CDR2 SYDVKM. The CDR3 length is 11 residues.

The gene calls are TRBV5-1 and TRBJ1-3; TRBD1 agrees at 10 bases. Germline CDR1 and CDR2: SGHRS and YFSETQ. The CDR3 length is 15 residues. V shed 4 bases and J 3 bases; nucleotides not matched to a gene: 4. CDR3: CASSSGTGVGNTIYF. The CDR3 DNA reads as TGCGCCAGCAGCAGCGGGACAGGGGTTGGAAACACCATATATTTT.

The genes are TRBV5-5 and TRBJ1-2; D unclear. Looked up from germline, CDR1 is SGHKS and CDR2 is YYEKEE (reference sequence). Trimming cost V 1 base and J 4 bases, with 26 bases left between them. This CDR3 has 19 amino acids. For the CDR3, the DNA is TGTGCCAGCAGCTTGCGGGTAAAGGACTTTCCCCCGAGGGCCTATGGCTACACCTTC. Translated, it gives CASSLRVKDFPPRAYGYTF.

The chain recombines TRBV28 with TRBJ1-1, with 9 bases identical to TRBD1. The CDR3 covers 15 residues. CDR1 is MDHEN, CDR2 SYDVKM, per germline. Trimming took 4 bases from V and 5 from J; bases not matched to a gene: 8. The CDR3 region is CASSSLTGGRTEAFF. DNA for the CDR3: TGTGCCAGCAGTTCGCTCACAGGGGGCAGGACTGAAGCTTTCTTT. The full variable domain, its missing parts supplied by reference TRBV28 and TRBJ1-1, is DVKVTQSSRYLVKRTGEKVFLECVQDMDHENMFWYRQDPGLGLRLIYFSYDVKMKEKGDIPEGYSVSREKKERFSLILESASTNQTSMYLCASSSLTGGRTEAFFGQGTRLTVV.

V is TRBV25-1 and J is TRBJ1-2; D gene ambiguous. Looked up from germline, CDR1 is MGHDK and CDR2 is SYGVNS. V was pared by 4 bases and J by 6 bases, with 18 bases between. This CDR3 has 15 residues. CDR3 in DNA: TGTGCCAGCAGTGGGGTGAAAGGGAGTTTGGATGGCTACACCTTC. It encodes CASSGVKGSLDGYTF.

The chain combines TRBV30 with TRBJ1-1; possibly TRBD1 for D (6 bases). The length of the CDR3 is 13 residues. Germline loops: CDR1 GTSNPN, CDR2 SVGIG (reference sequence). V was trimmed by 4 bases and J by 2 bases, leaving 11 bases between them. This CDR3 reads CAWMRGTNTEAFF. The CDR3, as DNA: TGTGCCTGGATGCGGGGGACAAACACTGAAGCTTTCTTT.

The V gene is TRBV7-3, the J gene TRBJ2-3; TRBD2 might be the D (6 bases). V dropped 3 bases and J dropped 4 bases, with 8 bases sitting between them. Germline loops: CDR1 SGHTA, CDR2 FQGTGA. The CDR3 totals 13 residues. The CDR3 is CASSLREADTQYF. CDR3 sequence (DNA): TGTGCCAGCAGCTTGAGGGAGGCAGATACGCAGTATTTT.

The chain carries TRBV28 and TRBJ1-4; a possible D gene is TRBD1 (6 bases). Germline V CDR1 and CDR2: MDHEN, SYDVKM. The CDR3 has 16 amino acids. The germline V and J ends were trimmed by 5 bases and 5 bases, with 18 bases remaining between them. The CDR3 nucleotides read TGTGCCAGCAGTGGGGGGGGTGTCGGACAGAATGAAAAACTGTTTTTT. Translation gives CASSGGGVGQNEKLFF.

In DNA form, the CDR3 reads TGCGCCAGCAGCTTGGATGGGCAGGGGTATGGCTACACCTTC. This gives the protein CASSLDGQGYGYTF. J is TRBJ1-2 and V is TRBV5-1; tentatively, D is TRBD1 (6 bases). Germline assignment: CDR1 SGHRS and CDR2 YFSETQ. This CDR3 region has 14 residues. V was shortened by 0 bases and J by 5 bases, with 11 bases between the two germline ends.

This clone was seen a handful of times. The CDR3 bases are TGTGCCACCAGCAGGTCCGGGACTAGCGGGATGATGAGACGCGAGCAGTACTTC. Translated: CATSRSGTSGMMRREQYF. V is TRBV15 and J is TRBJ2-7, with 13 bases fitting TRBD2. This CDR3 contains 18 residues. V gave up 3 bases and J gave up 6 bases; unmatched junction bases: 14. Germline lookup yields CDR1 LNHNV and CDR2 YYDKDF (reference sequence). Full variable domain (rest looked up from reference TRBV15 and TRBJ2-7): DAMVIQNPRYQVTQFGKPVTLSCSQTLNHNVMYWYQQKSSQAPKLLFHYYDKDFNNEADTPDNFQSRRPNTSFCFLDIRSPGLGDTAMYLCATSRSGTSGMMRREQYFGPGTRLTVT.

The chain joins TRBV6-5 to TRBJ2-5; tentative D call: TRBD2 (7 bases). The CDR3 is 14 amino acids. V was pared by 6 bases and J by 5 bases, with 16 bases between. Per the germline V gene, CDR1 is MNHEY and CDR2 is SVGAGI. DNA of the CDR3: TGTGCCAGCAGGGATAGAGGGAGGGGGGAGACCCAGTACTTC. It is translated as CASRDRGRGETQYF.

The V call is TRBV28, the J call TRBJ1-4; TRBD1 might be the D (5 bases). This CDR3 has 16 residues. Deletions cut 4 bases from V and 6 bases from J, with 18 bases between. Germline CDR1 and CDR2: MDHEN and SYDVKM. CDR3 in amino acids: CASSSLPAGMDEKLFF. CDR3 DNA sequence: TGTGCCAGCAGTTCCCTCCCCGCAGGGATGGATGAAAAACTGTTTTTT.

This clone was picked up a small number of times. The chain has TRBV29-1 and TRBJ1-2; TRBD1 aligns across 12 bases. In germline, CDR1 is SQVTM, CDR2 ANQGSEA. The CDR3 loop spans 15 amino acids. Trimming cost V 6 bases and J 5 bases; bases outside gene matches: 10. The CDR3: CSVTDGTGGEYGYTF. CDR3 coding DNA: TGCAGCGTCACGGATGGGACAGGGGGCGAGTATGGCTACACCTTC.

V usage is TRBV19 and J usage is TRBJ2-7; 13 bases map to TRBD2. Germline V gene lookup returns CDR1 LNHDA and CDR2 SQIVND (reference sequence). There are 18 residues in the CDR3. The V gene end was trimmed by 6 bases and the J gene end by 1 base; junction bases not matched to a gene: 12. The CDR3 loop is CASRDRTSGSDLSYEQYF. The CDR3 nucleotides read TGTGCCAGTAGGGACCGGACTAGCGGGAGTGATCTATCCTACGAGCAGTACTTC.

The chain joins TRBV28 to TRBJ1-2; 7 bases are a match to TRBD1. Germline V gives CDR1 MDHEN, CDR2 SYDVKM. The CDR3 runs 12 residues. J gave up 4 bases and V 11 bases, and 7 bases lay outside the gene matches. CDR3 DNA: TGTGCCTCGACCCAGGGGGGCTATGGCTACACCTTC. Protein sequence: CASTQGGYGYTF.

This clone was seen only once. The chain couples TRBV4-3 to TRBJ1-2; D might be TRBD1 (6 bases). The CDR3 is made up of 10 amino acids. Germline CDR1 reads LGHNA; CDR2 reads YSLEER. The V end lost 8 bases, the J end lost 12 bases, and 13 bases lay between the germline ends. The CDR3 spells CASAQGVNTF. DNA for the CDR3: TGCGCCAGCGCACAGGGCGTTAACACCTTC.

V is TRBV27 and J is TRBJ2-5; a weak D match, TRBD1 (6 bases). V shed 3 bases and J shed 4 bases, with 15 bases lying between them. The CDR3 has 15 residues. The V gene's germline CDR1 is MNHEY and CDR2 SMNVEV (reference sequence). The CDR3 nucleotides read TGTGCCAGCAGTTTTGGGCTAGGGGGTGGAGAGACCCAGTACTTC. This gives the protein CASSFGLGGGETQYF.

In DNA, the CDR3 is TGTGCCAGCAGCCTGGACGGTGCAACTAATGAAAAACTGTTTTTT. It is translated as CASSLDGATNEKLFF. The V call is TRBV5-4, the J call TRBJ1-4; D not resolved. The length of the CDR3 is 15 residues. Germline lookup yields CDR1 SGHNT and CDR2 YYREEE (reference sequence). Trimming cost V 4 bases and J 0 bases, with 10 bases left between them.

This clone was detected once. This rearrangement joins TRBV7-2 to TRBJ2-7, with D perhaps TRBD2 (6 bases). From germline, CDR1 is SGHTA and CDR2 FQGNSA. The CDR3 is 15 residues long. The ends were cut back, 1 base at V and 1 base at J, with 11 bases in the middle. CDR3 coding DNA: TGTGCCAGCAGCTTAGTTGTGGCGGGGTCCTACGAGCAGTACTTC. Translated: CASSLVVAGSYEQYF.

The genes are TRBV5-1 and TRBJ2-1; perhaps TRBD2 as D (5 bases). Per germline, CDR1 SGHRS and CDR2 YFSETQ. V gave up 2 bases and J gave up 3 bases, with 18 bases separating them. The CDR3 totals 17 residues. CDR3: CASSFGESRLGYNEQFF. The CDR3 DNA follows: TGCGCCAGCAGCTTCGGGGAAAGCCGTTTAGGCTACAATGAGCAGTTCTTC.

The rearrangement uses TRBV14 and TRBJ2-1, with 11 bases matching TRBD2. J lost 7 bases, V lost 3 bases, and 8 bases had no gene match. Germline-derived CDR1 and CDR2 are SGHDN and FVKESK. This CDR3 is built from 16 residues. The CDR3 sequence: CASSHPTSGRSNEQFF. DNA for the CDR3: TGTGCCAGCAGCCATCCCACTAGCGGGAGATCAAATGAGCAGTTCTTC.

V is TRBV28 and J is TRBJ1-5; TRBD1 matches at 7 bases. The CDR3 has 16 amino acids. With 7 bases clipped from V and 0 bases from J, the junction kept 9 bases outside the gene matches. In germline, CDR1 is MDHEN, CDR2 SYDVKM. CDR3 in DNA: TGTGCCAGCACCTCCTGGGACAGAACTAGCAATCAGCCCCAGCATTTT. Translation gives CASTSWDRTSNQPQHF.

To note about this clone: Other DNA sequences in this sample translate to the same CDR3. The J gene is TRBJ1-1, the V gene TRBV7-9; no clear D. The CDR3 sequence is 13 residues long. V was pared by 0 bases and J by 7 bases, with 9 bases between. Per the germline V gene, CDR1 is SEHNR and CDR2 is FQNEAQ (reference sequence). The CDR3 coding sequence is TGTGCCAGCAGCTTAGCGGCCAGACATGAAGCTTTCTTT. This codes for CASSLAARHEAFF. Looking up the rest from reference TRBV7-9 and TRBJ1-1 gives the full variable domain: DTGVSQNPRHKITKRGQNVTFRCDPISEHNRLYWYRQTLGQGPEFLTYFQNEAQLEKSRLLSDRFSAERPKGSFSTLEIQRTEQGDSAMYLCASSLAARHEAFFGQGTRLTVV.

The V call is TRBV4-3, the J call TRBJ1-1; 8 bases fit TRBD1. CDR1 and CDR2 from the germline V gene are LGHNA and YSLEER. The CDR3 runs to 16 residues. J gave up 0 bases and V 0 bases, and 3 bases lay outside the gene matches. CDR3 DNA: TGCGCCAGCAGCCAAGAATGGGACAGGCTGAACACTGAAGCTTTCTTT. Protein: CASSQEWDRLNTEAFF.